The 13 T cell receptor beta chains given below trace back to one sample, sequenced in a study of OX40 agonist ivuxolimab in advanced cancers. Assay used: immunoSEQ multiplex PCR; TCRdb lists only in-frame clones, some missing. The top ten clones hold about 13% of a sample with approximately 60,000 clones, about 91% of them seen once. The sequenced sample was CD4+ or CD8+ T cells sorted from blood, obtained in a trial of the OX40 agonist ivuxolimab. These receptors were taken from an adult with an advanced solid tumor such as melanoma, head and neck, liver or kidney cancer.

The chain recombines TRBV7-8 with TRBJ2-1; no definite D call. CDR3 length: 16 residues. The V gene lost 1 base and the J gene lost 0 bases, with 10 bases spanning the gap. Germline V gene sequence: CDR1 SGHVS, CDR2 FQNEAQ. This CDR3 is CASSLDARSSYNEQFF. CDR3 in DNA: TGTGCCAGCAGCTTAGATGCCAGGAGCTCCTACAATGAGCAGTTCTTC.

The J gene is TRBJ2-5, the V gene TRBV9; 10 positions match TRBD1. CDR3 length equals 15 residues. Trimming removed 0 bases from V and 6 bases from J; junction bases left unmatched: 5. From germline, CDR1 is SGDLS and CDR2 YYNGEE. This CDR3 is CASSVGTGGFQTQYF. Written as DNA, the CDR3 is TGTGCCAGCAGCGTAGGGACAGGGGGTTTTCAGACCCAGTACTTC.

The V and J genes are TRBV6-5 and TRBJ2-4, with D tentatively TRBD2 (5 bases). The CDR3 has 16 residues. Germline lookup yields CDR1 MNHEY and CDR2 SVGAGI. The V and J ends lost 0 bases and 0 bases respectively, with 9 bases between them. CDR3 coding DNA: TGTGCCAGCAGTTACTCTTTCGGACTAGCCAAAAACATTCAGTACTTC. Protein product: CASSYSFGLAKNIQYF.

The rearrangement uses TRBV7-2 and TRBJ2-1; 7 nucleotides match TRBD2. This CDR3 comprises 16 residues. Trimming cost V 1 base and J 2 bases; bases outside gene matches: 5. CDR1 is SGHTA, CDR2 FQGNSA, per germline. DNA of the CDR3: TGTGCCAGCAGCTTAGGGCTAGCGGACCCCTACAATGAGCAGTTCTTC. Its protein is CASSLGLADPYNEQFF.

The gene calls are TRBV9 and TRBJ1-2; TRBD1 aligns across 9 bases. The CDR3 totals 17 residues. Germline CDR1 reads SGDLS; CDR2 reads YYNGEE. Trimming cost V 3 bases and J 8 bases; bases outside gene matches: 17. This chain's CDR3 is CASSAMVGTGTSPGYTF. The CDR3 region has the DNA TGTGCCAGCAGCGCCATGGTAGGGACAGGGACTTCACCCGGCTACACCTTC.

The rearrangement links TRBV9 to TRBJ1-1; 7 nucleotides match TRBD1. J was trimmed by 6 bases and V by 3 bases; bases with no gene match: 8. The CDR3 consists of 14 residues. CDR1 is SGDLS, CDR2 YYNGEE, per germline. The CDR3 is CASSGTGSFAEAFF. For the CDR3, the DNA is TGTGCCAGCAGCGGGACAGGATCTTTTGCTGAAGCTTTCTTT.

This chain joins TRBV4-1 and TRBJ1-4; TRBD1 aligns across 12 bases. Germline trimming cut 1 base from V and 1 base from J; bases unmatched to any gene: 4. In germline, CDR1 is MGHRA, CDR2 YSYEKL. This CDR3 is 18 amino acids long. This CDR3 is CASSQGGQGAETNEKLFF. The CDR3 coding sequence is TGCGCCAGCAGCCAAGGGGGACAGGGGGCTGAAACTAATGAAAAACTGTTTTTT.

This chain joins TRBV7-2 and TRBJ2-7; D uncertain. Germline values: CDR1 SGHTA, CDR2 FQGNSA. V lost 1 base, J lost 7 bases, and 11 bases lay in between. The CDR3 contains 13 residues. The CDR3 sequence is CASSLGVGLEQYF. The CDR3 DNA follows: TGTGCCAGCAGCTTAGGCGTGGGGTTGGAGCAGTACTTC.

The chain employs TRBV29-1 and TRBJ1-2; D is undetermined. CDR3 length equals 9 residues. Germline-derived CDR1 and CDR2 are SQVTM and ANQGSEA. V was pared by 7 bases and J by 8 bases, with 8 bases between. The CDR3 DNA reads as TGCAGCGACCTCTTCGGCTACACCTTC. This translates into CSDLFGYTF.

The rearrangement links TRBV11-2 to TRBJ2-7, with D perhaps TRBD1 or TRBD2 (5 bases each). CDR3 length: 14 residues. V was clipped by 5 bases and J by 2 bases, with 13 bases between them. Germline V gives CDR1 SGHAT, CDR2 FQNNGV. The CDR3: CASSPRDGTYEQYF. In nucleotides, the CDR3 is TGTGCCAGCAGCCCTCGGGACGGGACCTACGAGCAGTACTTC.

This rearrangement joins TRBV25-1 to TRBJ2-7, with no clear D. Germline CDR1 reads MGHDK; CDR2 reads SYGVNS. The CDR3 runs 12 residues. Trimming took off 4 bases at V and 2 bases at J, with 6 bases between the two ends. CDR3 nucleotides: TGTGCCAGCAGTGCACCCACCTACGAGCAGTACTTC. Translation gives CASSAPTYEQYF.

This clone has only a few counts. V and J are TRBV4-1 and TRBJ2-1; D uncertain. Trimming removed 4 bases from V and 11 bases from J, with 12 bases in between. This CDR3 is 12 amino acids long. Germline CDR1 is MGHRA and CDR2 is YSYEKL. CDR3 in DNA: TGCGCCAGCAGCCTACCCTTGGGGAAGCAGTTCTTC. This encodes CASSLPLGKQFF.

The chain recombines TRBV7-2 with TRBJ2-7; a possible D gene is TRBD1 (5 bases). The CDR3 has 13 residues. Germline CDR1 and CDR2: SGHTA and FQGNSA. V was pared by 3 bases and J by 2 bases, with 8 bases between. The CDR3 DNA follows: TGTGCCAGCAGCTTTTTAGGGGCCTACGAGCAGTACTTC. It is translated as CASSFLGAYEQYF.